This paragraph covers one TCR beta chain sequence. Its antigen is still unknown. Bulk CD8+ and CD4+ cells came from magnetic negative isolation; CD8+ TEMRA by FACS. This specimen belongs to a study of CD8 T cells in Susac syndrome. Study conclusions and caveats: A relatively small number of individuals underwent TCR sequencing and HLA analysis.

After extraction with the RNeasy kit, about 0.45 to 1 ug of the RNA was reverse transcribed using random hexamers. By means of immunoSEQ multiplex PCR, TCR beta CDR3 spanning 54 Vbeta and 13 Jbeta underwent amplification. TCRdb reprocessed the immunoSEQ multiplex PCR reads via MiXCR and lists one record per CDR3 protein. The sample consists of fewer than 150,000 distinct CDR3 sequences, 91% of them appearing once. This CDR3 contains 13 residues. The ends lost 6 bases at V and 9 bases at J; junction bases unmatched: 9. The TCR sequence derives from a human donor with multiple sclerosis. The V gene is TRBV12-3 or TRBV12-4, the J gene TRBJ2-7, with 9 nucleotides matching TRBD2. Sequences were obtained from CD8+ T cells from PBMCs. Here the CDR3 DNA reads TGTGCCAGCAGACCGGGACTAGCCCAGGCGCAGTACTTC. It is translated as CASRPGLAQAQYF.